This TCR beta chain was captured in a study of blood T cell repertoires in COVID-19. In the study overall: COVID-19 samples from acute and convalescent phases originated in the United States, Italy and Spain. T cells, B-cell-depleted T cells, or PBMCs provided the cDNA or gDNA that served as material.

Study processing details: Estimated nucleated cell counts came from reference gene primer amplification. Profiling relied on immunoSEQ multiplex PCR, and the TCRdb table lists in-frame clones only, not all of them. V and J calls and clone size are given by that table; D and trimming were obtained from the DNA. Found here are fewer than 250,000 clones, 80% to 90% of them singletons; the top ten hold less than 20%. This clone was counted a single time. The V gene lost 0 bases and the J gene lost 4 bases, with 7 bases spanning the gap. The germline V gene encodes CDR1 LNHNV and CDR2 YYDKDF (reference sequence). CDR3 length equals 14 residues.

V is TRBV15 and J is TRBJ1-5; TRBD1 might be the D (6 bases). Sequencing was carried out using peripheral blood. The TCR was taken from a human donor in a cohort sampled during active COVID-19. The CDR3 bases are TGTGCCACCAGCAGAGATAGGGGGAATCAGCCCCAGCATTTT. Translated, it gives CATSRDRGNQPQHF.